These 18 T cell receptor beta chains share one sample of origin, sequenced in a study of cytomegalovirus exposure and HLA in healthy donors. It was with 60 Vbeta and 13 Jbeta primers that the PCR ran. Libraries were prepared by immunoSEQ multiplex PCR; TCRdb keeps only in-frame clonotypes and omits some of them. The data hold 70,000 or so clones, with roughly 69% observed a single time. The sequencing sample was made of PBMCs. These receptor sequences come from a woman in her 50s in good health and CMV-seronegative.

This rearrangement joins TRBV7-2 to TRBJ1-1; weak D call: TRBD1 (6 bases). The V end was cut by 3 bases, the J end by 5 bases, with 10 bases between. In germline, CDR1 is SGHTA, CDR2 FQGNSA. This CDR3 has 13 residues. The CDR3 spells CASSFYRDTEAFF. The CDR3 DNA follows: TGTGCCAGCAGCTTCTACAGGGATACTGAAGCTTTCTTT. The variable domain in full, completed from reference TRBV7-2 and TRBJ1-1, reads GAGVSQSPSNKVTEKGKDVELRCDPISGHTALYWYRQSLGQGLEFLIYFQGNSAPDKSGLPSDRFSAERTGGSVSTLTIQRTQQEDSAVYLCASSFYRDTEAFFGQGTRLTVV.

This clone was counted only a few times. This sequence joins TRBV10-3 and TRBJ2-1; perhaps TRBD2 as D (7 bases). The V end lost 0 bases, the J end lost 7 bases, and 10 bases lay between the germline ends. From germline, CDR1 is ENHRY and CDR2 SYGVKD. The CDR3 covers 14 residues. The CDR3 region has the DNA TGTGCCATCAGTGAGTCCGGGGGGCAGAATGAGCAGTTCTTC. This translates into CAISESGGQNEQFF.

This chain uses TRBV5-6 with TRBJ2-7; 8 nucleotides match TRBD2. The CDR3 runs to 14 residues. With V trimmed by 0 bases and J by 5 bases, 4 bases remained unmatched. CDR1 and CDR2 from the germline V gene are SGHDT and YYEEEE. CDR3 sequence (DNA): TGTGCCAGCAGCTTGGCGGGAGGGCCAAACGAGCAGTACTTC. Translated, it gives CASSLAGGPNEQYF.

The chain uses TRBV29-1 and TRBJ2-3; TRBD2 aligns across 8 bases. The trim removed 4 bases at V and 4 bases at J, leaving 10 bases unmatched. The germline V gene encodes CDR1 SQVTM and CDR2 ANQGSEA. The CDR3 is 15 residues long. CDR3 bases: TGCAGCGTTGTAGGAGCGAGCGGGAGCGCAGATACGCAGTATTTT. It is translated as CSVVGASGSADTQYF.

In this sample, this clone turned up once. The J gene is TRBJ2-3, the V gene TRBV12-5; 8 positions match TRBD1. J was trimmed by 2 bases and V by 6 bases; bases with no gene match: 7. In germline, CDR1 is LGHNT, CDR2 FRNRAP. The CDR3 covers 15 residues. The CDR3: CASGLGTGDTDTQYF. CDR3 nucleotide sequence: TGTGCTAGTGGGCTCGGGACAGGAGACACAGATACGCAGTATTTT.

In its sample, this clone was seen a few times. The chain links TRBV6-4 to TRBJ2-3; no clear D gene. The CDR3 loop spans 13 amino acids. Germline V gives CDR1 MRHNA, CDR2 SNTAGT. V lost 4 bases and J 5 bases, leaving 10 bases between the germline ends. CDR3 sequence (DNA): TGTGCCAGCAGTGCGGAGTACAAAGATACGCAGTATTTT. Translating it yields CASSAEYKDTQYF.

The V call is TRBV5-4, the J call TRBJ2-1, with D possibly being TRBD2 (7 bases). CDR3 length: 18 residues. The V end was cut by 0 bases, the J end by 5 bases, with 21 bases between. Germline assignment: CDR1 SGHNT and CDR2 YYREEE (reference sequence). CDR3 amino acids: CASSLDPFGREGDNEQFF. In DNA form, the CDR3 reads TGTGCCAGCAGCTTGGACCCTTTTGGGAGGGAGGGGGACAATGAGCAGTTCTTC.

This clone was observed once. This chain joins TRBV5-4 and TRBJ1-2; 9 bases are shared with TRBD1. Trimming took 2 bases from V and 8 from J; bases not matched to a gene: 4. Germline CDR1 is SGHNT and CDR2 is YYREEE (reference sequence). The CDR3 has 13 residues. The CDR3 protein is CASSLDRGVGYTF. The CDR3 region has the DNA TGTGCCAGCAGCTTAGACAGGGGGGTGGGCTACACCTTC.

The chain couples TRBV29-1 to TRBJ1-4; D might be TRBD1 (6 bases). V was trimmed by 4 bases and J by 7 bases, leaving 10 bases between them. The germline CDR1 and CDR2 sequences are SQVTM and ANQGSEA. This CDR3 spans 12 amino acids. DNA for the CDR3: TGCAGCGTTGCAGGGGCGGGTGAAAAACTGTTTTTT. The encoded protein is CSVAGAGEKLFF.

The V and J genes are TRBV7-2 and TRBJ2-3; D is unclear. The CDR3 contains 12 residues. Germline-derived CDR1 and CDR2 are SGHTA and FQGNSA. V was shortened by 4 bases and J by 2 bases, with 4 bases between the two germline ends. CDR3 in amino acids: CASSSITDTQYF. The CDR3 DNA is TGTGCCAGCAGCTCTATCACAGATACGCAGTATTTT.

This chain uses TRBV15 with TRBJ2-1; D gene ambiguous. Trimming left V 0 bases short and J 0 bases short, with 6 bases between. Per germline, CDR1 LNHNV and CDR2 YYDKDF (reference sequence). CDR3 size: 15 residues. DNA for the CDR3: TGTGCCACCAGCAGAGATGGAGACTCCTACAATGAGCAGTTCTTC. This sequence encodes CATSRDGDSYNEQFF.

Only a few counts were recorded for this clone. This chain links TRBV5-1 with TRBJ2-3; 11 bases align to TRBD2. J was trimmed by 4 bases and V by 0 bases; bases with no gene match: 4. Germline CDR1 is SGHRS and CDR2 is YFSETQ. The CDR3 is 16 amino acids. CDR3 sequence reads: CASSLALAGEADTQYF. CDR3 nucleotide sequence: TGCGCCAGCAGCTTGGCACTAGCGGGAGAAGCAGATACGCAGTATTTT.

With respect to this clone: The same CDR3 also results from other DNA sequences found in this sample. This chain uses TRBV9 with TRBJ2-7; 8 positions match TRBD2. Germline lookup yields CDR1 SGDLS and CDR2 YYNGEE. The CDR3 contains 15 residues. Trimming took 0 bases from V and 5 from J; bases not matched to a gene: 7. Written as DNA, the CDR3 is TGTGCCAGCAGCGTAGCCACTAGCGGTGACCACGAGCAGTACTTC. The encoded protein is CASSVATSGDHEQYF.

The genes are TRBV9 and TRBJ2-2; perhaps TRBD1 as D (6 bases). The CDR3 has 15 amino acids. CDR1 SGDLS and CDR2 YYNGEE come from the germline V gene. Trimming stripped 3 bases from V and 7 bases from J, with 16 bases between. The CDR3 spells CASSAGDRMVGELFF. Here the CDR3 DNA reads TGTGCCAGCAGCGCGGGTGACAGGATGGTCGGGGAGCTGTTTTTT.

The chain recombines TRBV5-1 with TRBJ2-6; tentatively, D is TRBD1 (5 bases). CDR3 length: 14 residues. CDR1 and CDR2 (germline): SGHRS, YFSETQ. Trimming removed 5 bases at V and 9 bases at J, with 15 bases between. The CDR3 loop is CASRNTGAVNVLTF. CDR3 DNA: TGCGCCAGCAGGAACACTGGGGCGGTCAACGTCCTGACTTTC.

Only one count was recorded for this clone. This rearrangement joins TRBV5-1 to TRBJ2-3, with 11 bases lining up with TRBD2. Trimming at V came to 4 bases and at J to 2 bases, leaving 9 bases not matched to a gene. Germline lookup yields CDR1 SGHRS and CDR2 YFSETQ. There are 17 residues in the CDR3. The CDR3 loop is CASSDQLAGEHTDTQYF. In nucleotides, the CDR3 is TGCGCCAGCAGCGATCAACTAGCGGGAGAACACACAGATACGCAGTATTTT.

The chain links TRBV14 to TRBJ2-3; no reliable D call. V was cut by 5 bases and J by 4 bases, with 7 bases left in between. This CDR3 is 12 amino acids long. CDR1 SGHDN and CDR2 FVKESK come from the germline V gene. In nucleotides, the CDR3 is TGTGCCAGCAGCACCTACTCAGATACGCAGTATTTT. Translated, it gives CASSTYSDTQYF.

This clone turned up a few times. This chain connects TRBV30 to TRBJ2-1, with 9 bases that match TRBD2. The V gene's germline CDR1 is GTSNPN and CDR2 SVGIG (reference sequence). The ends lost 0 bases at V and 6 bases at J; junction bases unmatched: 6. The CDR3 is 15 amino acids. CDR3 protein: CAWSVGLAGLNEQFF. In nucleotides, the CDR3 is TGTGCCTGGAGTGTGGGTCTAGCGGGGCTCAATGAGCAGTTCTTC.